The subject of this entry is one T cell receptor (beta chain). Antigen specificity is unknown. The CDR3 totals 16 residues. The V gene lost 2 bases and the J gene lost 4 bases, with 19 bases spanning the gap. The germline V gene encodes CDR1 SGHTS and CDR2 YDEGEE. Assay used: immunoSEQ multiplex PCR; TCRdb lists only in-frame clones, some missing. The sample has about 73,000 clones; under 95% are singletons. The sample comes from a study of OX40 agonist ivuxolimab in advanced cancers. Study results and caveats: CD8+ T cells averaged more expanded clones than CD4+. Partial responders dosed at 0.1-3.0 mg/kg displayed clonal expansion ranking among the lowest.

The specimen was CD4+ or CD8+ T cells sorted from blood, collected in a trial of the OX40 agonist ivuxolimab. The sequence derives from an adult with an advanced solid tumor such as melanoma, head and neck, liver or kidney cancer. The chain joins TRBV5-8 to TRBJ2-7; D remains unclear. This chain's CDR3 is CASSLTLGSGEYEQYF. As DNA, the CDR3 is TGTGCCAGCAGCTTAACCTTGGGATCGGGTGAATACGAGCAGTACTTC. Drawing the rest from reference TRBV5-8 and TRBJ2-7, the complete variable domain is EAGVTQSPTHLIKTRGQQATLRCSPISGHTSVYWYQQALGLGLQFLLWYDEGEERNRGNFPPRFSGRQFPNYSSELNVNALELEDSALYLCASSLTLGSGEYEQYFGPGTRLTVT.